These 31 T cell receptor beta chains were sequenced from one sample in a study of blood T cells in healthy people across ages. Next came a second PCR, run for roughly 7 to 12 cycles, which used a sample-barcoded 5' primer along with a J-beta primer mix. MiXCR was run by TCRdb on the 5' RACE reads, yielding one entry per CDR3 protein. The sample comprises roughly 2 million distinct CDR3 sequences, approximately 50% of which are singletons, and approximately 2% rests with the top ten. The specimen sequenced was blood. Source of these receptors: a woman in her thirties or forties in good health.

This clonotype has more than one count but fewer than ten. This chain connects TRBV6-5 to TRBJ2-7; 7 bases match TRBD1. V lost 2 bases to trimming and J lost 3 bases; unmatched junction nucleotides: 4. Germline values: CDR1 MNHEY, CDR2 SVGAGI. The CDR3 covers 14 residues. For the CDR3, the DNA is TGTGCCAGCAGTTACAAGGGGGCGAGCTACGAGCAGTACTTC. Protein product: CASSYKGASYEQYF.

CDR3 amino acids: CASSLGTPWGTEAFF. CDR3 nucleotides: TGTGCCAGCAGTCTTGGGACACCCTGGGGCACTGAAGCTTTCTTT. This chain connects TRBV12-3 or TRBV12-4 to TRBJ1-1, with D maybe TRBD1 (6 bases). The length of the CDR3 is 15 residues. V lost 5 bases and J 4 bases, leaving 17 bases between the germline ends.

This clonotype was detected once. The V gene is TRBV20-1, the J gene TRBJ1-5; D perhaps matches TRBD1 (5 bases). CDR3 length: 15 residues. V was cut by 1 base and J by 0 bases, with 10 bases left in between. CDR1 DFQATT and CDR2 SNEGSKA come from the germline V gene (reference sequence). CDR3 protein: CSARVNRISNQPQHF. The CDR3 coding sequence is TGCAGTGCTAGAGTGAACAGGATTAGCAATCAGCCCCAGCATTTT.

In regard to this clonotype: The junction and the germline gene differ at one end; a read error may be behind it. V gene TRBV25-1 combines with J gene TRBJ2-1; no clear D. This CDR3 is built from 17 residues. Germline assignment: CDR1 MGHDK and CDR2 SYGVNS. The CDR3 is CASSVGMVVSSYNEQFF. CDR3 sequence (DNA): TGCGCCAGCAGTGTAGGGATGGTGGTGAGCTCCTACAATGAGCAGTTCTTC. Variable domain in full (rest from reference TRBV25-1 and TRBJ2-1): EADIYQTPRYLVIGTGKKITLECSQTMGHDKMYWYQQDPGMELHLIHYSYGVNSTEKGDLSSESTVSRIRTEHFPLTLESARPSHTSQYLCASSVGMVVSSYNEQFFGPGTRLTVL.

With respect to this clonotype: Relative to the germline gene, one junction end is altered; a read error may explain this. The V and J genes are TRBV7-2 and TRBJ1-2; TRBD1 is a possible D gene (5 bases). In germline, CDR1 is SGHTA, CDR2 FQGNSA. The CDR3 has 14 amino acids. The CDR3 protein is CASSVAKGEHGYTF. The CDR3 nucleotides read TGTGCCAGCAGCGTAGCTAAAGGGGAACATGGCTACACCTTC.

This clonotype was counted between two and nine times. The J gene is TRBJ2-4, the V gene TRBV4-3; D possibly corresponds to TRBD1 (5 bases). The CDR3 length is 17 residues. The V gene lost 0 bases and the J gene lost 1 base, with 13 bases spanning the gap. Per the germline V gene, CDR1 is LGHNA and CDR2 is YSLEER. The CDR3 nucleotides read TGCGCCAGCAGCCAAGATCAAATTAAGGGGGCCAAAAACATTCAGTACTTC. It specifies CASSQDQIKGAKNIQYF.

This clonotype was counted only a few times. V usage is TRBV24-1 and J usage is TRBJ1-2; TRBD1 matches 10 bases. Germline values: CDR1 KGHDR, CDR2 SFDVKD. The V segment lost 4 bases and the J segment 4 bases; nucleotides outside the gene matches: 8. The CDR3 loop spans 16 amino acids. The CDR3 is CATSDPGTGAPYGYTF. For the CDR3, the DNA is TGTGCCACCAGTGACCCCGGGACAGGGGCGCCCTATGGCTACACCTTC.

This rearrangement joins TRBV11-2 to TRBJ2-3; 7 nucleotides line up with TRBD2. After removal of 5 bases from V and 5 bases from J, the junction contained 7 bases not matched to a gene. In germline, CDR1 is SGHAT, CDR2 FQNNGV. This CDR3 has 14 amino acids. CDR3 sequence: CASSNPGGGDTQYF. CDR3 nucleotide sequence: TGTGCCAGCAGCAACCCCGGCGGGGGAGATACGCAGTATTTT.

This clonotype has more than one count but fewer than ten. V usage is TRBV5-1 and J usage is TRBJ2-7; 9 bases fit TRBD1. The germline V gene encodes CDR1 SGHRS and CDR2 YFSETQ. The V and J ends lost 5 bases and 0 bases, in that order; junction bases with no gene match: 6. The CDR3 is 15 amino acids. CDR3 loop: CASRTGTGLSYEQYF. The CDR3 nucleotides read TGCGCCAGCAGAACCGGGACAGGGCTCTCCTACGAGCAGTACTTC.

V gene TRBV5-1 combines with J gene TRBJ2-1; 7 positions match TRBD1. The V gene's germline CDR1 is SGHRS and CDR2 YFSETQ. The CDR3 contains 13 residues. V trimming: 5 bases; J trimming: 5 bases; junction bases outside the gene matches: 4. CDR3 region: CASSGQVNNEQFF. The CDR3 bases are TGCGCCAGCAGTGGACAGGTTAACAATGAGCAGTTCTTC.

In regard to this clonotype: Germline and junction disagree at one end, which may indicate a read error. The CDR3 DNA follows: TGTGTCATCAGTGAACCGACAGATACGCAGTATTTT. It codes for CVISEPTDTQYF. This rearrangement joins TRBV10-3 to TRBJ2-3; D unclear. This CDR3 is built from 12 residues. Germline CDR1 ENHRY, CDR2 SYGVKD.

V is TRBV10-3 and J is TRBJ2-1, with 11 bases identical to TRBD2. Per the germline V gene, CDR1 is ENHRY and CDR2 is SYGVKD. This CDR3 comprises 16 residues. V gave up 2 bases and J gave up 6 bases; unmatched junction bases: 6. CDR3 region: CAISETGTSGANEQFF. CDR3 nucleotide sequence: TGTGCCATCAGTGAGACCGGGACTAGCGGCGCCAATGAGCAGTTCTTC.

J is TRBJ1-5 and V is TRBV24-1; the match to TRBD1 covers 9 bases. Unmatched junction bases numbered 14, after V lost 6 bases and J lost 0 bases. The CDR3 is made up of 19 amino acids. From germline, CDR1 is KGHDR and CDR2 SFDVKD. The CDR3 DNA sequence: TGTGCCACCAGTACTTCCCGGGACAGGGCCCTAGGTAGCAATCAGCCCCAGCATTTT. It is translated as CATSTSRDRALGSNQPQHF.

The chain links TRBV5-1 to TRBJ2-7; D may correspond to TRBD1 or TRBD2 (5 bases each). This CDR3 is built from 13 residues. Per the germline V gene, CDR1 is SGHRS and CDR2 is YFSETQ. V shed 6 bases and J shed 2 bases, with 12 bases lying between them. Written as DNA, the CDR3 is TGCGCCAGCACCCGGGACCTTGCCTACGAGCAGTACTTC. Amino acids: CASTRDLAYEQYF.

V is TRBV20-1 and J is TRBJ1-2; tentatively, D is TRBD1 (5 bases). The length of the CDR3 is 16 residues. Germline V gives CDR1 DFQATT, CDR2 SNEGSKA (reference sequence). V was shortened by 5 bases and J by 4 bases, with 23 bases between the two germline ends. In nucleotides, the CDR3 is TGCAGTGCTCGCCAGCAGGGTGGATGGGGCTTCTATGGCTACACCTTC. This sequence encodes CSARQQGGWGFYGYTF.

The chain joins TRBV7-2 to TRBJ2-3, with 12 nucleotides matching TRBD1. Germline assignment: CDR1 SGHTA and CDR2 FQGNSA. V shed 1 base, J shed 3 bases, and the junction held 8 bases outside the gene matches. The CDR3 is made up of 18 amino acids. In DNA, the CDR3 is TGTGCCAGCAGCTTAGGGGGGGGACAGGGGGCGTCGACAGATACGCAGTATTTT. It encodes CASSLGGGQGASTDTQYF.

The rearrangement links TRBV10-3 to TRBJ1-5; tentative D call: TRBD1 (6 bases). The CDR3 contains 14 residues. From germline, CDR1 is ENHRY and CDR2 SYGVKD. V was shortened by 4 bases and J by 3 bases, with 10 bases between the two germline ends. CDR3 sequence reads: CAISVDRINQPQHF. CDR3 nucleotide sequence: TGTGCCATCAGTGTTGACAGGATCAATCAGCCCCAGCATTTT.

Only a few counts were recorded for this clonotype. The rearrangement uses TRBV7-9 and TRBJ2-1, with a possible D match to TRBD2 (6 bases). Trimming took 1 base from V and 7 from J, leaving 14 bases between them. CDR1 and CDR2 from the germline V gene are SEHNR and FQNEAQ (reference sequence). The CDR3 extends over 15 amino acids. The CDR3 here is CASSLGGAGGNEQFF. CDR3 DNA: TGTGCCAGCAGCTTAGGAGGCGCTGGGGGGAATGAGCAGTTCTTC.

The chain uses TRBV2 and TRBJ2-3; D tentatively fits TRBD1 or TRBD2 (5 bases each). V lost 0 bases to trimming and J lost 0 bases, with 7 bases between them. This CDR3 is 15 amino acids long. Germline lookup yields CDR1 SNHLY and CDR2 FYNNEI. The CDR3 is CASSEAGVSTDTQYF. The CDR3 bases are TGTGCCAGCAGTGAAGCGGGGGTGAGCACAGATACGCAGTATTTT.

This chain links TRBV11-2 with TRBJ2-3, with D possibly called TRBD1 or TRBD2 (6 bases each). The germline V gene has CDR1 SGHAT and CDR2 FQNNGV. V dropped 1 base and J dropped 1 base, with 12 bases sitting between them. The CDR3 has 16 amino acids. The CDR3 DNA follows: TGTGCCAGCAGCTTAGTGGGGGGCACCGGCACAGATACGCAGTATTTT. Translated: CASSLVGGTGTDTQYF.

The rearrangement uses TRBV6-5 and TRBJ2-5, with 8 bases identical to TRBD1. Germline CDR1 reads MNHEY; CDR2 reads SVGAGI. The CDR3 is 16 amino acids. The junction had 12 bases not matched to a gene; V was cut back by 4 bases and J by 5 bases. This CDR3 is CASSSDRGRGMETQYF. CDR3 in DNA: TGTGCCAGCAGTTCCGACAGGGGTAGGGGTATGGAGACCCAGTACTTC.

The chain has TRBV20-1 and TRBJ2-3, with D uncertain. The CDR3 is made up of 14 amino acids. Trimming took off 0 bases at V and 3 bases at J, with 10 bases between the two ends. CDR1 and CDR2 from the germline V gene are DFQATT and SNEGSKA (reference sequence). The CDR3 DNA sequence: TGCAGTGCTAGAGATGTCCAGCGTACAGATACGCAGTATTTT. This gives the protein CSARDVQRTDTQYF.

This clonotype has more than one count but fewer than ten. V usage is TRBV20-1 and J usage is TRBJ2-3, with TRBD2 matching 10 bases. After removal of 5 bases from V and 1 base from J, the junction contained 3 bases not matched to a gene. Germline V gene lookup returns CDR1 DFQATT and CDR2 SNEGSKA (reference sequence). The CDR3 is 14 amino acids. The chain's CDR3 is CSAAGTSGTDTQYF. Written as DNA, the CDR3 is TGCAGTGCTGCCGGGACTAGCGGCACAGATACGCAGTATTTT.

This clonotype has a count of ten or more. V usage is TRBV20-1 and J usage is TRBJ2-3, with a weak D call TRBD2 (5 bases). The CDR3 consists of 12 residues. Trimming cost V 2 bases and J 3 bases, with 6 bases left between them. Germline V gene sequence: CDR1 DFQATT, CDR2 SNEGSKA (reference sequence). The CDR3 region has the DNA TGCAGTGCTAGACCGGGAACAGATACGCAGTATTTT. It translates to CSARPGTDTQYF.

This CDR3 reads CASSLNKGTSEEQFF. CDR3 DNA: TGTGCCAGCAGCTTAAATAAGGGTACGTCGGAAGAGCAGTTCTTC. This chain links TRBV7-3 with TRBJ2-1; no firm D call. Trimming left V 1 base short and J 10 bases short, with 17 bases between. Per the germline V gene, CDR1 is SGHTA and CDR2 is FQGTGA. The CDR3 length is 15 residues. Combining the CDR3 with reference TRBV7-3 and TRBJ2-1 gives the whole variable domain GAGVSQTPSNKVTEKGKYVELRCDPISGHTALYWYRQSLGQGPEFLIYFQGTGAADDSGLPNDRFFAVRPEGSVSTLKIQRTERGDSAVYLCASSLNKGTSEEQFFGPGTRLTVL.

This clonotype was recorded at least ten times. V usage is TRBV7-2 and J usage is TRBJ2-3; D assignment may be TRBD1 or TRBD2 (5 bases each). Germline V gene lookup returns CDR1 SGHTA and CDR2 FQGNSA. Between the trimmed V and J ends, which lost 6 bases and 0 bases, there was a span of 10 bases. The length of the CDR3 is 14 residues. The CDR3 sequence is CASSLGVSTDTQYF. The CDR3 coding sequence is TGTGCCAGCAGTTTGGGGGTCAGCACAGATACGCAGTATTTT.

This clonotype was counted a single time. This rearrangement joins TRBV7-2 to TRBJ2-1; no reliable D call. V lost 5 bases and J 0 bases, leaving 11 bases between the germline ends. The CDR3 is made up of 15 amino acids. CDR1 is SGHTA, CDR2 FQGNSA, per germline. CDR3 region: CASSPEWSSYNEQFF. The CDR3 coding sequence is TGTGCCAGCAGCCCCGAGTGGAGCTCCTACAATGAGCAGTTCTTC.

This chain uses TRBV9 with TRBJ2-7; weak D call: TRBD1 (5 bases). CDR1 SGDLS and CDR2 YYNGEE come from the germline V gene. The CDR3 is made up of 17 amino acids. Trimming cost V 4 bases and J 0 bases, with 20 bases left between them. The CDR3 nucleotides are TGTGCCAGCAGCCCAAGTGTGGGGCCGGACAACTCCTACGAGCAGTACTTC. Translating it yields CASSPSVGPDNSYEQYF.

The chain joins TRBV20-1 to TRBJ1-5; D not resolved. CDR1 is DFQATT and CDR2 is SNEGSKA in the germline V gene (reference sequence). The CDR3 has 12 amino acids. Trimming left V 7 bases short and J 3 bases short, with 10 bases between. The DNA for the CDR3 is TGCAGTGTTGCTCCGGTCAATCAGCCCCAGCATTTT. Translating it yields CSVAPVNQPQHF.

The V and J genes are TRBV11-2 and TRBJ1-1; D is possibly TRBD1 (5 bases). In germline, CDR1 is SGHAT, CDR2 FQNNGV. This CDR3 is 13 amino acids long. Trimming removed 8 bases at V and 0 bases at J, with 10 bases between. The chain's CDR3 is CASETEMNTEAFF. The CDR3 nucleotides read TGTGCCAGCGAGACAGAGATGAACACTGAAGCTTTCTTT.

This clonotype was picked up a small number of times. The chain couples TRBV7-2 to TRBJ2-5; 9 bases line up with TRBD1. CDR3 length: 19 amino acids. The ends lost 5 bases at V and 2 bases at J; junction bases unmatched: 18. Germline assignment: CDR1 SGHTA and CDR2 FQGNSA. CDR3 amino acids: CASSLLPRDRVGRQETQYF. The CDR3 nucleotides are TGTGCCAGCAGCCTACTTCCCCGGGACAGGGTTGGGAGGCAAGAGACCCAGTACTTC.